Here is one T cell receptor (beta chain) with its context. V lost 3 bases and J 5 bases, leaving 7 bases between the germline ends. The germline V gene encodes CDR1 MNHNS and CDR2 SASEGT. This CDR3 spans 12 amino acids. The data originate from a study of blood T cell repertoires in COVID-19. In the authors' workflow: Amplification of reference gene primers provided the estimated nucleated cell counts. Assay used: immunoSEQ multiplex PCR; TCRdb lists only in-frame clones, some missing. From that table come the V and J calls and clone size; the DNA was used to work out D and trimming. The sample holds around 200,000 clones; around 87% are singletons and the top ten take just under 2.5%.

V gene TRBV6-1 combines with J gene TRBJ1-2; D remains unclear. The sequencing input was peripheral blood. The receptor comes from a man in his forties or fifties with active or convalescent COVID-19. The CDR3 nucleotides read TGTGCCAGCAGTGACGGGAGGTATGGCTACACCTTC. Translating it yields CASSDGRYGYTF.